This entry lists 24 T cell receptor beta chains sequenced from one sample in a study of siplizumab effects on memory and regulatory T cells. TCRdb's copy holds only in-frame clones and misses some; the assay was immunoSEQ multiplex PCR. The sample lists approximately 90,000 clones, 85% to 95% occurring once. The source material was non-Treg CD4+ T cells sorted from blood. These receptors were obtained from a human donor in good health.

The chain is built from TRBV18 and TRBJ1-4; D call uncertain. V lost 3 bases, J lost 4 bases, and 15 bases lay in between. Germline V CDR1 and CDR2: KGHSH, LQKENI. The CDR3 runs 16 residues. The CDR3 loop is CASSPKSTGLNEKLFF. The CDR3, as DNA: TGTGCCAGCTCACCCAAGAGCACGGGCCTTAATGAAAAACTGTTTTTT.

This chain joins TRBV9 and TRBJ2-1, with 10 bases fitting TRBD2. The V gene's germline CDR1 is SGDLS and CDR2 YYNGEE. Trimming cost V 4 bases and J 7 bases; bases outside gene matches: 11. The CDR3 is 16 amino acids. The CDR3 reads CASSLLQSGRANEQFF. CDR3 sequence (DNA): TGTGCCAGCAGCCTCCTCCAGAGCGGGAGGGCGAATGAGCAGTTCTTC.

This clone was found once. The chain employs TRBV4-1 and TRBJ2-2; D is uncertain. Looked up from germline, CDR1 is MGHRA and CDR2 is YSYEKL. Trimming pared 5 bases from V and 2 bases from J, leaving 12 bases between. The CDR3 extends over 15 amino acids. The chain's CDR3 is CASSRPDGNTGELFF. The CDR3, as DNA: TGCGCCAGCAGCAGACCGGACGGAAACACCGGGGAGCTGTTTTTT.

Comments on this clone: Additional DNA sequences in this sample encode the identical CDR3. V usage is TRBV18 and J usage is TRBJ2-5; the D is unclear. The V and J ends lost 3 bases and 3 bases respectively, with 2 bases between them. This CDR3 comprises 11 residues. Germline CDR1 KGHSH, CDR2 LQKENI. The CDR3 reads CASSPKETQYF. As DNA, the CDR3 is TGTGCCAGCTCACCGAAAGAGACCCAGTACTTC. Based on the CDR3 plus reference TRBV18 and TRBJ2-5, the full variable domain is NAGVMQNPRHLVRRRGQEARLRCSPMKGHSHVYWYRQLPEEGLKFMVYLQKENIIDESGMPKERFSAEFPKEGPSILRIQQVVRGDSAAYFCASSPKETQYFGPGTRLLVL.

The V gene is TRBV9, the J gene TRBJ2-5; D tentatively fits TRBD1 or TRBD2 (5 bases each). The tail of the sequence fits TRBJ2-7 better, so the J call may be wrong. Germline CDR1 and CDR2: SGDLS and YYNGEE. The CDR3 has 15 residues. CDR3 residues: CASSPSGASSYEQYF. DNA for the CDR3: TGTGCCAGCAGCCCTTCCGGGGCGAGCTCCTACGAGCAGTACTTC.

The rearrangement uses TRBV14 and TRBJ2-7; the D gene is possibly TRBD1 (5 bases). Looked up from germline, CDR1 is SGHDN and CDR2 is FVKESK. The CDR3 is 13 amino acids. Deletions cut 3 bases from V and 4 bases from J, with 10 bases between. This CDR3 is CASSHRVGYEQYF. The DNA of the CDR3 is TGTGCCAGCAGCCACAGGGTCGGTTACGAGCAGTACTTC. Combining the CDR3 with reference TRBV14 and TRBJ2-7 gives the whole variable domain EAGVTQFPSHSVIEKGQTVTLRCDPISGHDNLYWYRRVMGKEIKFLLHFVKESKQDESGMPNNRFLAERTGGTYSTLKVQPAELEDSGVYFCASSHRVGYEQYFGPGTRLTVT.

The V and J genes are TRBV6-5 and TRBJ2-5; D gene unclear. The CDR3 has 16 residues. The germline V and J ends were trimmed by 0 bases and 1 base, with 12 bases remaining between them. In germline, CDR1 is MNHEY, CDR2 SVGAGI. The CDR3 bases are TGTGCCAGCAGTTACTCTAAGGTTTCTTTCCAAGAGACCCAGTACTTC. Translating gives CASSYSKVSFQETQYF.

The J gene is TRBJ1-6, the V gene TRBV4-1; 7 nucleotides agree with TRBD1. Germline assignment: CDR1 MGHRA and CDR2 YSYEKL. V trimming: 0 bases; J trimming: 4 bases; junction bases outside the gene matches: 15. CDR3 length: 20 amino acids. The CDR3 sequence is CASSQDFGFRWGQYNSPLHF. The DNA for the CDR3 is TGCGCCAGCAGCCAAGATTTTGGCTTTAGGTGGGGACAGTATAATTCACCCCTCCACTTT.

The chain has TRBV27 and TRBJ1-1; D unresolved. The germline V gene has CDR1 MNHEY and CDR2 SMNVEV (reference sequence). The CDR3 is 14 amino acids. With 0 bases removed from V and 1 base from J, the gap between germline ends came to 6 bases. The CDR3 region is CASSLSAGNTEAFF. CDR3 sequence (DNA): TGTGCCAGCAGTTTATCAGCGGGGAACACTGAAGCTTTCTTT.

This chain links TRBV5-1 with TRBJ2-7; D is perhaps TRBD2 (6 bases). V was clipped by 4 bases and J by 2 bases, with 13 bases between them. This CDR3 comprises 14 residues. CDR1 is SGHRS, CDR2 YFSETQ, per germline. The CDR3 bases are TGCGCCAGCAGCCTCCGGGACTTAGCCTACGAGCAGTACTTC. Its protein product is CASSLRDLAYEQYF.

The gene calls are TRBV11-1 and TRBJ1-4; maybe TRBD1 (5 bases). Germline V CDR1 and CDR2: SGHAT, FQDESV (reference sequence). Trimming removed 2 bases at V and 5 bases at J, with 12 bases between. The CDR3 loop spans 15 amino acids. CDR3 nucleotides: TGTGCCAGCAGCTTAACTGGGACGGGGAATGAAAAACTGTTTTTT. Residues: CASSLTGTGNEKLFF.

The chain links TRBV7-8 to TRBJ1-1; D gene unclear. V was clipped by 0 bases and J by 0 bases, with 11 bases between them. This CDR3 has 16 residues. Per germline, CDR1 SGHVS and CDR2 FQNEAQ. The CDR3 sequence is CASSLAGNGLNTEAFF. The CDR3 DNA reads TGTGCCAGCAGCTTAGCGGGGAACGGATTGAACACTGAAGCTTTCTTT.

The gene calls are TRBV30 and TRBJ1-2; D is uncertain. The V gene lost 3 bases and the J gene lost 3 bases, with 20 bases spanning the gap. The CDR3 sequence is 16 residues long. Germline V CDR1 and CDR2: GTSNPN, SVGIG (reference sequence). CDR3 protein: CAWSSKNTVVDYGYTF. In DNA form, the CDR3 reads TGTGCCTGGAGCTCAAAAAATACTGTGGTGGACTATGGCTACACCTTC.

The chain recombines TRBV25-1 with TRBJ1-1; TRBD1 might be the D (6 bases). Trimming cost V 7 bases and J 10 bases, with 13 bases left between them. This CDR3 spans 11 amino acids. Germline CDR1 MGHDK, CDR2 SYGVNS. This chain's CDR3 is CASNSQGTAFF. CDR3 DNA: TGTGCCAGCAATTCACAGGGTACAGCTTTCTTT.

The chain uses TRBV9 and TRBJ2-5, with D perhaps TRBD1 (5 bases). The CDR3 extends over 16 amino acids. Germline-derived CDR1 and CDR2 are SGDLS and YYNGEE. Trimming took 2 bases from V and 0 from J, leaving 14 bases between them. The CDR3 reads CASSVGRANYQETQYF. The CDR3, as DNA: TGTGCCAGCAGCGTGGGCAGGGCTAACTACCAAGAGACCCAGTACTTC.

The V call is TRBV6-5, the J call TRBJ1-5; no reliable D call. V was pared by 1 base and J by 0 bases, with 7 bases between. Per the germline V gene, CDR1 is MNHEY and CDR2 is SVGAGI. This CDR3 region has 15 residues. The CDR3 DNA is TGTGCCAGCAGTTACTACGGAGGTAGCAATCAGCCCCAGCATTTT. It encodes CASSYYGGSNQPQHF.

The rearrangement joins TRBV9 to TRBJ1-2; weak D call: TRBD1 (5 bases). Germline CDR1 SGDLS, CDR2 YYNGEE. The V and J ends lost 1 base and 7 bases respectively, with 14 bases between them. This CDR3 spans 14 amino acids. CDR3 DNA sequence: TGTGCCAGCAGCGTATCAGGGAGGGTTTCTGGCTACACCTTC. As protein: CASSVSGRVSGYTF.

The chain combines TRBV5-6 with TRBJ2-7; 15 nucleotides align to TRBD2. The trim removed 0 bases at V and 6 bases at J, leaving 7 bases unmatched. Germline-derived CDR1 and CDR2 are SGHDT and YYEEEE. CDR3 size: 17 residues. DNA of the CDR3: TGTGCCAGCAGCTTGGAGGGACTAGCGGGAGGTCCCTTCGAGCAGTACTTC. Amino acids: CASSLEGLAGGPFEQYF.

V usage is TRBV9 and J usage is TRBJ1-2; D not resolved. CDR3 size: 13 residues. Germline-derived CDR1 and CDR2 are SGDLS and YYNGEE. V lost 1 base to trimming and J lost 7 bases, with 11 bases between them. This chain's CDR3 is CASSVNLGSGYTF. As DNA, the CDR3 is TGTGCCAGCAGCGTAAACCTGGGCTCTGGCTACACCTTC.

This chain connects TRBV29-1 to TRBJ2-2; TRBD2 aligns across 11 bases. Trimming removed 6 bases from V and 1 base from J; junction bases left unmatched: 4. Germline lookup yields CDR1 SQVTM and CDR2 ANQGSEA. The CDR3 consists of 15 residues. CDR3 sequence reads: CSVTTSGMNTGELFF. The DNA of the CDR3 is TGCAGCGTAACGACTAGCGGGATGAACACCGGGGAGCTGTTTTTT.

The chain links TRBV7-2 to TRBJ1-1; D not certain. In germline, CDR1 is SGHTA, CDR2 FQGNSA. Trimming took 6 bases from V and 0 from J, leaving 11 bases between them. The CDR3 consists of 14 residues. The CDR3 bases are TGTGCCAGCAGTCCATGGACGGTGAACACTGAAGCTTTCTTT. Encoded protein: CASSPWTVNTEAFF.

The rearrangement links TRBV30 to TRBJ2-7; perhaps TRBD2 as D (5 bases). Trimming pared 0 bases from V and 7 bases from J, leaving 10 bases between. In germline, CDR1 is GTSNPN, CDR2 SVGIG (reference sequence). The CDR3 extends over 12 amino acids. CDR3 DNA sequence: TGTGCCTGGAGTGTACCGGGGAAAGAGCAGTACTTC. Its protein is CAWSVPGKEQYF.

The chain carries TRBV5-1 and TRBJ2-3; tentatively, D is TRBD1 (6 bases). The germline V gene has CDR1 SGHRS and CDR2 YFSETQ. Trimming took off 7 bases at V and 1 base at J, with 13 bases between the two ends. The CDR3 covers 14 residues. The chain's CDR3 is CASRTASGTDTQYF. The CDR3 DNA is TGCGCCAGCCGGACAGCCTCTGGCACAGATACGCAGTATTTT.

This chain uses TRBV10-2 with TRBJ1-2, with D unclear. The CDR3 loop spans 13 amino acids. Deletions cut 5 bases from V and 1 base from J, with 8 bases between. Germline CDR1 reads WSHSY; CDR2 reads SAAADI. DNA for the CDR3: TGCGCCAGCAGTTCAAACAGTAACTATGGCTACACCTTC. Its translation: CASSSNSNYGYTF.